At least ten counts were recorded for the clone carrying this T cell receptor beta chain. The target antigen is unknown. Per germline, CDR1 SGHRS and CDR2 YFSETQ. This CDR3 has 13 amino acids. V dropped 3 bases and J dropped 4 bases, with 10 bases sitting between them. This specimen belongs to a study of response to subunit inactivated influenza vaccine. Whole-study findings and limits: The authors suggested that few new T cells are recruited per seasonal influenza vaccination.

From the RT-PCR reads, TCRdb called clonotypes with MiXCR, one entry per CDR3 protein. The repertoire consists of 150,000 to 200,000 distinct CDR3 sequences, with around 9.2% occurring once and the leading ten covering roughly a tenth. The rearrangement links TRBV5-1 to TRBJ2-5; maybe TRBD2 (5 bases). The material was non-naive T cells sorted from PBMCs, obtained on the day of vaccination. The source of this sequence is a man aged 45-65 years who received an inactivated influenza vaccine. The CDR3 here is CASSWKLGETQYF. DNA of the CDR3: TGCGCCAGCAGCTGGAAACTAGGAGAGACCCAGTACTTC.